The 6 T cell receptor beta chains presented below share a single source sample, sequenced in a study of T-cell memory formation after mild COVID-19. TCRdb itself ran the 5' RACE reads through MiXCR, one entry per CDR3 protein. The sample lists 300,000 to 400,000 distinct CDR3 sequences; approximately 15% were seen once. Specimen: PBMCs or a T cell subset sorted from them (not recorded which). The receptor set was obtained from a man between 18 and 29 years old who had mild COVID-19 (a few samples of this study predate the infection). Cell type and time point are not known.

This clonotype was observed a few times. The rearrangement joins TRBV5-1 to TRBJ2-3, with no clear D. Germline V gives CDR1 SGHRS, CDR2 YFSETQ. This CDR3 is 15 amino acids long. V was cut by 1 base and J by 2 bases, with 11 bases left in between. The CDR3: CASSLLDPTTDTQYF. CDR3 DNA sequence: TGCGCCAGCAGCTTGTTGGATCCCACCACAGATACGCAGTATTTT.

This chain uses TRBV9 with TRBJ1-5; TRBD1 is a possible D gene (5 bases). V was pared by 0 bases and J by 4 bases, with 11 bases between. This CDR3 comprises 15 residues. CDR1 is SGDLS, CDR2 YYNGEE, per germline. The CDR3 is CASSVGGTSNQPQHF. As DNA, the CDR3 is TGTGCCAGCAGCGTAGGAGGGACTAGTAATCAGCCCCAGCATTTT.

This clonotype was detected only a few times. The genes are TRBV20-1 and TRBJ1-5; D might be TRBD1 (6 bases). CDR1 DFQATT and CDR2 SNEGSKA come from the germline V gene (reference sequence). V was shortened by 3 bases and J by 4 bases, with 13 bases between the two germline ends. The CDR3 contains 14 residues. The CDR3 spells CSAREPRGNQPQHF. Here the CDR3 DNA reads TGCAGTGCTAGGGAACCCAGGGGTAATCAGCCCCAGCATTTT.

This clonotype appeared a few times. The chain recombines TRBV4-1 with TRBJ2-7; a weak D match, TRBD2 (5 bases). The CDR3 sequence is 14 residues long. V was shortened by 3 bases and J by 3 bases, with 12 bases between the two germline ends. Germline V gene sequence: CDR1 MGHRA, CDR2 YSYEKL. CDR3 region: CASSQEDLLYEQYF. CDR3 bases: TGCGCCAGCAGCCAGGAGGACCTACTCTACGAGCAGTACTTC.

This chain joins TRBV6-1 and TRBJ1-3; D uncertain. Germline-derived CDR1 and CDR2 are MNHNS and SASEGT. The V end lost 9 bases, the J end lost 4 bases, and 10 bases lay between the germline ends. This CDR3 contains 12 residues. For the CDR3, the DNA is TGTGCCAGTGGGCCATTAGGAAACACCATATATTTT. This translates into CASGPLGNTIYF.

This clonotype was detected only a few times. The CDR3 nucleotides are TGTGCCAGCAGCTTAGTTGAGTACCAAGAGACCCAGTACTTC. It yields the protein CASSLVEYQETQYF. This chain uses TRBV7-2 with TRBJ2-5; D call uncertain. Germline CDR1 and CDR2: SGHTA and FQGNSA. V lost 1 base and J 0 bases, leaving 6 bases between the germline ends. The CDR3 consists of 14 residues.